This T cell receptor (beta chain) was documented in a study of blood T cells in healthy people across ages. Next came a second PCR, run for about 6 to 12 cycles, which used a sample-barcoded 5' primer along with a J-beta primer mix. TCRdb analysed the 5' RACE reads with MiXCR anew, one entry per CDR3 protein. This sample carries some 1.4 million distinct CDR3 sequences, roughly 45% of them seen once, and the ten largest clones take 7% to 9%. CDR1 is DFQATT, CDR2 SNEGSKA, per germline (reference sequence). This CDR3 comprises 15 residues. V lost 1 base, J lost 0 bases, and 12 bases lay in between. The sample, 7.5 to 10 milliliters of peripheral blood, was drawn from each donor.

The receptor comes from a young woman in good health. The sample comprised blood. This chain links TRBV20-1 with TRBJ2-5, with D unclear. The CDR3 loop is CSARALRANQETQYF. CDR3 coding DNA: TGCAGTGCTAGAGCTCTACGCGCGAACCAAGAGACCCAGTACTTC.